The T cell receptor (beta chain) described here comes from a study of blood T cell repertoires in COVID-19. Repertoires were generated with immunoSEQ multiplex PCR, while TCRdb's copy carries only in-frame clones and drops some. Here the sample spans approximately 110,000 clones, more than 60% being singletons. Germline V lookup: CDR1 MNHNY, CDR2 SVGAGI (reference sequence). This CDR3 is 16 amino acids long. After removal of 2 bases from V and 0 bases from J, the junction contained 2 bases not matched to a gene. The source of this sequence is a man aged 70-80 years with active or convalescent COVID-19. The genes are TRBV6-6 and TRBJ1-4; TRBD1 matches 8 bases. The sample taken for sequencing was peripheral blood. The DNA for the CDR3 is TGTGCCAGCAGTTACGGGGGACAGGCAACTAATGAAAAACTGTTTTTT. Amino acids: CASSYGGQATNEKLFF.